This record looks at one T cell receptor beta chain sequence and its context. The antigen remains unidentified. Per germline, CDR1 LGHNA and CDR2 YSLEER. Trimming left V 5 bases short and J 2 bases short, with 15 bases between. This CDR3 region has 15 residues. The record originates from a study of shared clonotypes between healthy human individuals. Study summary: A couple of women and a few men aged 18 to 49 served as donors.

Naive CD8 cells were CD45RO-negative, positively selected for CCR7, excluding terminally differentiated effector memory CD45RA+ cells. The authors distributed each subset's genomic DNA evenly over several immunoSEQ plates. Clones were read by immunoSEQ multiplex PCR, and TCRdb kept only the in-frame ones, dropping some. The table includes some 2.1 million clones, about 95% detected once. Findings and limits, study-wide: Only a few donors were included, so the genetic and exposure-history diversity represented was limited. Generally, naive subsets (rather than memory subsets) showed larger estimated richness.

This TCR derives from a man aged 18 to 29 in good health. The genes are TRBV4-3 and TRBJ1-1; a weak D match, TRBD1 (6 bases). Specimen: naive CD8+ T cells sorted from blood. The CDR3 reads CASSDAAQGNTEAFF. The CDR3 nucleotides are TGCGCCAGCAGCGACGCTGCACAGGGTAACACTGAAGCTTTCTTT.